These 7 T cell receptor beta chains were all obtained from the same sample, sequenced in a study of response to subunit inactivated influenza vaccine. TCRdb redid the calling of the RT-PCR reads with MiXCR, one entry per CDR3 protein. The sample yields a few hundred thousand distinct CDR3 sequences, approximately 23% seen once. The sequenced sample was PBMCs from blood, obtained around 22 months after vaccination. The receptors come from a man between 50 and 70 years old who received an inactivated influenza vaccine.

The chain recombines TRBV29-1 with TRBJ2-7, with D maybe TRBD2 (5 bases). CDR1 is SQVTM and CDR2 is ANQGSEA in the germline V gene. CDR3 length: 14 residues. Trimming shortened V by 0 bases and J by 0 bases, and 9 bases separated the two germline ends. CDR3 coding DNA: TGCAGCGTTGAAGATACCGGGAACTCCTACGAGCAGTACTTC. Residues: CSVEDTGNSYEQYF.

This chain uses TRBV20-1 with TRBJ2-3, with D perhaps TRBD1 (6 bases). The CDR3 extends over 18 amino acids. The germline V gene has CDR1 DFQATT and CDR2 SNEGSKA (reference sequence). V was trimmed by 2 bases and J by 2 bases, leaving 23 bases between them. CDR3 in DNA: TGCAGTGCTAGACTCTACCCCCGGACAGCCGTGAACACAGATACGCAGTATTTT. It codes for CSARLYPRTAVNTDTQYF.

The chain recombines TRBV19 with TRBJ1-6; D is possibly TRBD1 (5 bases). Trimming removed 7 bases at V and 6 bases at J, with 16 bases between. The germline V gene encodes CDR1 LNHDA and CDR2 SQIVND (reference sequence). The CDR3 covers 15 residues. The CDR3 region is CASTDRQVVNSPLHF. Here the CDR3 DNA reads TGTGCCAGTACTGACAGACAAGTAGTTAATTCACCCCTCCACTTT.

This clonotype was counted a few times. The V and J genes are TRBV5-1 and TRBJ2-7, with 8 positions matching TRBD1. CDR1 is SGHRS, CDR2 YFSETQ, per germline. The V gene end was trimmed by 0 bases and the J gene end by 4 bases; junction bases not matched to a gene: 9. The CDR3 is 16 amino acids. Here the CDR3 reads CASSLGAGTGDYEQYF. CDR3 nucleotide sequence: TGCGCCAGCAGCTTGGGCGCCGGGACAGGTGATTACGAGCAGTACTTC.

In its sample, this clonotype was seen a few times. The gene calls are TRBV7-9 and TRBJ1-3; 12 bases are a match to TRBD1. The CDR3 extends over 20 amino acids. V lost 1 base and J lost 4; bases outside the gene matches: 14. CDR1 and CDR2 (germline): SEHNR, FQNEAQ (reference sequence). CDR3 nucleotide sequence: TGTGCCAGCAGCTTAGGCCTCCCGGGACAGGGGGCAAAGTACGGAAACACCATATATTTT. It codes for CASSLGLPGQGAKYGNTIYF.

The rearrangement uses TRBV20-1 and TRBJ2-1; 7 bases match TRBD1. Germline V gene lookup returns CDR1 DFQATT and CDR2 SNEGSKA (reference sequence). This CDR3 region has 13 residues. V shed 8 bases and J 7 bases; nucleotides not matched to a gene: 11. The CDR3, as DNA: TGCAGTTCGAGGGGGCAGGGAAGGAATGAGCAGTTCTTC. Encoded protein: CSSRGQGRNEQFF.

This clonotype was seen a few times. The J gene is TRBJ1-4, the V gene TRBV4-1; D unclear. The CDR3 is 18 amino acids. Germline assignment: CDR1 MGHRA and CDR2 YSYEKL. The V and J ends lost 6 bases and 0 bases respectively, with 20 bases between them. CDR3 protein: CASRQSSPRTATNEKLFF. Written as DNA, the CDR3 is TGCGCCAGCAGGCAAAGCTCTCCTAGGACCGCAACTAATGAAAAACTGTTTTTT.